The 21 T cell receptor beta chains below all came from one sample that was sequenced in a study of T-cell memory formation after mild COVID-19. TCRdb itself ran the 5' RACE reads through MiXCR, one entry per CDR3 protein. The top ten hold roughly a fifth of the sample, which has about 410,000 distinct CDR3 sequences, around 17% seen once. Sequenced material: PBMCs or a T cell subset sorted from them (not recorded which). All receptors derive from a man between 18 and 29 years old who had mild COVID-19 (a few samples of this study predate the infection). Cell type and time point are not known.

This clonotype occurred a few times. This chain joins TRBV7-6 and TRBJ2-7; 8 nucleotides agree with TRBD1. The germline gives CDR1 SGHVS, CDR2 FNYEAQ. The CDR3 contains 15 residues. V shed 5 bases and J 3 bases; nucleotides not matched to a gene: 9. The CDR3 here is CASSRETGDFYEQYV. The CDR3 DNA reads as TGTGCCAGCAGCCGAGAGACAGGGGATTTCTACGAGCAGTACGTC.

The V gene is TRBV7-9, the J gene TRBJ2-6, with D hard to call. Germline CDR1 is SEHNR and CDR2 is FQNEAQ (reference sequence). The CDR3 is 16 residues long. The V gene lost 5 bases and the J gene lost 4 bases, with 15 bases spanning the gap. CDR3: CASSPHLGSGANVLTF. CDR3 sequence (DNA): TGTGCCAGCAGCCCGCACCTAGGTTCCGGGGCCAACGTCCTGACTTTC.

The chain is built from TRBV6-5 and TRBJ1-6; 7 positions match TRBD1. The CDR3 has 15 amino acids. Trimming took 3 bases from V and 8 from J; bases not matched to a gene: 7. In germline, CDR1 is MNHEY, CDR2 SVGAGI. The CDR3 protein is CASSYSGTVDSPLHF. In DNA form, the CDR3 reads TGTGCCAGCAGTTATTCCGGGACAGTTGATTCACCCCTCCACTTT.

This chain connects TRBV18 to TRBJ2-1; no reliable D call. CDR3 length: 11 amino acids. Germline V CDR1 and CDR2: KGHSH, LQKENI. The germline V and J ends were trimmed by 3 bases and 8 bases, with 5 bases remaining between them. Written as DNA, the CDR3 is TGTGCCAGCTCACCTTGGGATGAGCAGTTCTTC. Translated: CASSPWDEQFF.

This clonotype was counted a few times. This chain joins TRBV3-1 and TRBJ1-5; unclear D gene. V was trimmed by 0 bases and J by 2 bases, leaving 5 bases between them. This CDR3 is built from 14 residues. Germline loops: CDR1 LGHDT, CDR2 YNNKEL (reference sequence). As DNA, the CDR3 is TGTGCCAGCAGCCAAGACCTGGGCAATCAGCCCCAGCATTTT. Amino acids: CASSQDLGNQPQHF.

This clonotype has only a few counts. The chain recombines TRBV6-5 with TRBJ1-2; D is perhaps TRBD1 (5 bases). V was cut by 8 bases and J by 5 bases, with 12 bases left in between. The CDR3 extends over 12 amino acids. The germline V gene encodes CDR1 MNHEY and CDR2 SVGAGI. The CDR3 DNA is TGTGCCAGCTCTACAGGTCTTTATGGCTACACCTTC. Its protein is CASSTGLYGYTF.

This chain connects TRBV11-2 to TRBJ2-7, with 11 bases matching TRBD2. The V segment lost 4 bases and the J segment 6 bases; nucleotides outside the gene matches: 8. CDR3 size: 15 residues. Germline CDR1 SGHAT, CDR2 FQNNGV. The CDR3 coding sequence is TGTGCCAGCAGCTGGGTAGCGGGGGGGCCCTCCGAGCAGTACTTC. Its translation: CASSWVAGGPSEQYF.

This CDR3 is CSGRHLTGELFF. The CDR3 coding sequence is TGCAGTGGAAGACATCTAACCGGGGAGCTGTTTTTT. This rearrangement joins TRBV20-1 to TRBJ2-2; D remains unclear. Germline V gene lookup returns CDR1 DFQATT and CDR2 SNEGSKA (reference sequence). Trimming stripped 7 bases from V and 5 bases from J, with 11 bases between. This CDR3 is built from 12 residues.

The chain links TRBV6-2 or TRBV6-3 to TRBJ1-1; no clear D gene. Germline assignment: CDR1 MNHEY and CDR2 SVGEGT. The ends were cut back, 2 bases at V and 3 bases at J, with 7 bases in the middle. The CDR3 has 13 residues. The CDR3 region is CASSYDRDTEAFF. The CDR3, as DNA: TGTGCCAGCAGTTACGATCGGGACACTGAAGCTTTCTTT.

A few counts support this clonotype. The rearrangement links TRBV4-1 to TRBJ2-3, with D uncertain. CDR1 is MGHRA, CDR2 YSYEKL, per germline. V lost 0 bases and J 3 bases, leaving 4 bases between the germline ends. CDR3 length: 13 residues. CDR3 amino acids: CASSQEITDTQYF. In DNA, the CDR3 is TGCGCCAGCAGCCAAGAGATTACAGATACGCAGTATTTT.

The V call is TRBV12-3 or TRBV12-4, the J call TRBJ2-1, with 8 nucleotides matching TRBD2. The trim removed 0 bases at V and 0 bases at J, leaving 4 bases unmatched. The CDR3 covers 17 residues. The chain's CDR3 is CASSLAASGRSYNEQFF. The DNA for the CDR3 is TGTGCCAGCAGTTTAGCGGCTAGCGGGCGCTCCTACAATGAGCAGTTCTTC.

This clonotype was recorded a few times. The chain combines TRBV5-1 with TRBJ2-1; no firm D call. The V end was cut by 0 bases, the J end by 8 bases, with 6 bases between. The CDR3 contains 12 residues. CDR1 and CDR2 from the germline V gene are SGHRS and YFSETQ. CDR3 DNA: TGCGCCAGCAGCTTGGTAACGGATGAGCAGTTCTTC. Encoded protein: CASSLVTDEQFF.

The CDR3 loop reads CASSSRGSDGYTF. As DNA, the CDR3 is TGTGCCAGCTCATCGCGGGGATCGGATGGCTACACCTTC. The chain employs TRBV18 and TRBJ1-2; D is unclear. This CDR3 has 13 amino acids. Germline assignment: CDR1 KGHSH and CDR2 LQKENI. Trimming removed 5 bases at V and 6 bases at J, with 13 bases between.

The rearrangement links TRBV12-3 or TRBV12-4 to TRBJ1-2, with 7 bases matching TRBD1. V trimming: 7 bases; J trimming: 2 bases; junction bases outside the gene matches: 10. This CDR3 has 15 residues. CDR3 nucleotide sequence: TGTGCCAGCACCGCGGGGCAGGGGGGGAACTATGGCTACACCTTC. This translates into CASTAGQGGNYGYTF.

The chain uses TRBV5-1 and TRBJ1-1; perhaps TRBD1 as D (6 bases). The CDR3 is made up of 14 amino acids. CDR1 SGHRS and CDR2 YFSETQ come from the germline V gene. Trimming cost V 0 bases and J 5 bases, with 11 bases left between them. The CDR3 DNA sequence: TGCGCCAGCAGCTTGGACAGGGTGGAAACTGAAGCTTTCTTT. This gives the protein CASSLDRVETEAFF.

This clonotype occurred a few times. The rearrangement links TRBV2 to TRBJ2-3; TRBD2 matches 8 bases. The CDR3 loop spans 13 amino acids. Germline V CDR1 and CDR2: SNHLY, FYNNEI. V trimming: 10 bases; J trimming: 1 base; junction bases outside the gene matches: 4. Here the CDR3 DNA reads TGTGCCACACTGCGGGGGGGCACAGATACGCAGTATTTT. It is translated as CATLRGGTDTQYF.

This chain connects TRBV11-2 to TRBJ2-7, with D perhaps TRBD1 (6 bases). The CDR3 runs to 15 residues. The V gene lost 4 bases and the J gene lost 2 bases, with 15 bases spanning the gap. The germline CDR1 and CDR2 sequences are SGHAT and FQNNGV. The CDR3 DNA reads TGTGCCAGCAGCTCTACCGACAGGTTGGCCTACGAGCAGTACGTC. It codes for CASSSTDRLAYEQYV.

This sequence joins TRBV20-1 and TRBJ1-1, with 9 bases that match TRBD1. Germline V CDR1 and CDR2: DFQATT, SNEGSKA (reference sequence). Germline trimming cut 6 bases from V and 1 base from J; bases unmatched to any gene: 6. There are 14 residues in the CDR3. CDR3 sequence (DNA): TGCAGTGCCGGGACAGGGTCAACGAACACTGAAGCTTTCTTT. Protein: CSAGTGSTNTEAFF.

This clonotype was seen only a few times. This rearrangement joins TRBV20-1 to TRBJ1-4; D is unresolved. Germline CDR1 is DFQATT and CDR2 is SNEGSKA (reference sequence). Trimming cost V 7 bases and J 7 bases, with 13 bases left between them. CDR3 length: 12 amino acids. The CDR3 loop is CSVYIVGEKLFF. CDR3 bases: TGCAGTGTTTATATAGTGGGTGAAAAACTGTTTTTT.

This rearrangement joins TRBV6-5 to TRBJ2-1; D remains ambiguous. Germline V lookup: CDR1 MNHEY, CDR2 SVGAGI. Trimming cost V 1 base and J 5 bases, with 15 bases left between them. The CDR3 totals 16 residues. The CDR3 nucleotides are TGTGCCAGCAGTTACTTCCCCTCGAGGCGTAACAATGAGCAGTTCTTC. This translates into CASSYFPSRRNNEQFF.

The J gene is TRBJ2-1, the V gene TRBV5-1; D ambiguous. CDR3 length: 12 residues. Trimming shortened V by 4 bases and J by 3 bases, and 5 bases separated the two germline ends. Per the germline V gene, CDR1 is SGHRS and CDR2 is YFSETQ. In DNA, the CDR3 is TGCGCCAGCAGCCGGTTCTACAATGAGCAGTTCTTC. This gives the protein CASSRFYNEQFF.